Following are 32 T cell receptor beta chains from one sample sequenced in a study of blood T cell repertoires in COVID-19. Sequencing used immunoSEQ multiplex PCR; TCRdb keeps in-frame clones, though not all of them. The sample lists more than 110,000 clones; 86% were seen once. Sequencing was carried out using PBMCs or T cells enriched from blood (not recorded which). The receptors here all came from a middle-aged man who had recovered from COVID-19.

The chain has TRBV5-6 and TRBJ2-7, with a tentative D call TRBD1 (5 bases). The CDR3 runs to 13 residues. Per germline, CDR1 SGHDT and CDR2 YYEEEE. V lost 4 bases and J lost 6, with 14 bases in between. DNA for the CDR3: TGTGCCAGCAGCCTAGGGGTTTCGTTCGAGCAGTACTTC. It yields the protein CASSLGVSFEQYF. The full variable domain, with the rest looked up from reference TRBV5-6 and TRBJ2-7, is DAGVTQSPTHLIKTRGQQVTLRCSPKSGHDTVSWYQQALGQGPQFIFQYYEEEERQRGNFPDRFSGHQFPNYSSELNVNALLLGDSALYLCASSLGVSFEQYFGPGTRLTVT.

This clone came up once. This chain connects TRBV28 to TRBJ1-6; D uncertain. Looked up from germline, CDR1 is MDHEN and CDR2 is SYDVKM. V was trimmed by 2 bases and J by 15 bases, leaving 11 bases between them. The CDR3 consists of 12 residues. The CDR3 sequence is CASSLRDQLLHF. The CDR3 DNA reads TGTGCCAGCAGTTTACGAGATCAACTCCTCCACTTT.

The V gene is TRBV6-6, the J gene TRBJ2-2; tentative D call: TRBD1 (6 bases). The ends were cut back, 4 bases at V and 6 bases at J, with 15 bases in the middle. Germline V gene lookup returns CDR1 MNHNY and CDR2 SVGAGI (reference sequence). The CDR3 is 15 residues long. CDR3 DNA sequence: TGTGCCAGCAGTTCCCGACAGTGGGGGCCCGGGGAGCTGTTTTTT. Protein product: CASSSRQWGPGELFF.

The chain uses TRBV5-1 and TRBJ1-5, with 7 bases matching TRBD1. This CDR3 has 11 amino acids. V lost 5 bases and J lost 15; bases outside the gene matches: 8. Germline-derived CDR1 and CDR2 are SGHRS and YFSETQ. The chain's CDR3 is CASRRTGLGHF. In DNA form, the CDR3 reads TGCGCCAGCAGAAGGACAGGCTTGGGGCATTTT.

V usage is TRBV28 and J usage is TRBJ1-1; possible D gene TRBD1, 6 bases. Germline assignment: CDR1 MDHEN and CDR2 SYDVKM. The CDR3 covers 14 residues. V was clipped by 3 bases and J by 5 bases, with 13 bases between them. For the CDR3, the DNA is TGTGCCAGCAGTTTCGGTTCTAGGGGGACTGAAGCTTTCTTT. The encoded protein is CASSFGSRGTEAFF.

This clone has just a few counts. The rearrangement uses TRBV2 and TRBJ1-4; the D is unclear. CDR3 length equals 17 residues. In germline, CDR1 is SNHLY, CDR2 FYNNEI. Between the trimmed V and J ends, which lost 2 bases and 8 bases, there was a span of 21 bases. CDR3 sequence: CASSETRAVRRGEKLFF. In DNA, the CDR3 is TGTGCCAGCAGTGAAACTCGAGCGGTCAGGAGAGGCGAAAAACTGTTTTTT.

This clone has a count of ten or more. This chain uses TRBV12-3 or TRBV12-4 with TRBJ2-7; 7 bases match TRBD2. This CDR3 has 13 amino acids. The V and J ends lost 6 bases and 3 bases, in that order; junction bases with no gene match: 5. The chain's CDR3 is CASSEGTIYEQYF. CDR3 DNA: TGTGCCAGCAGCGAGGGGACTATCTACGAGCAGTACTTC.

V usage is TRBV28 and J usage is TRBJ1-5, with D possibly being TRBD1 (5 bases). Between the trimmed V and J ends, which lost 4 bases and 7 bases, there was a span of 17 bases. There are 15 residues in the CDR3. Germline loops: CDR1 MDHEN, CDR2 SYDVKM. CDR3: CASSSPLTRAQPQHF. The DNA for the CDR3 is TGTGCCAGCAGTTCACCGTTAACCAGGGCACAGCCCCAGCATTTT.

CDR3 nucleotide sequence: TGTGCCAGGGATAGCGGGGGGGCCGTCACAGATACGCAGTATTTT. Protein sequence: CARDSGGAVTDTQYF. The V and J genes are TRBV2 and TRBJ2-3, with 11 bases lining up with TRBD2. The CDR3 has 15 amino acids. From germline, CDR1 is SNHLY and CDR2 FYNNEI. V shed 9 bases and J 2 bases; nucleotides not matched to a gene: 7.

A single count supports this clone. Here the CDR3 reads CASSFTSGQPQHF. CDR3 DNA sequence: TGTGCCAGCAGTTTTACATCGGGTCAGCCCCAGCATTTT. The chain is built from TRBV12-3 or TRBV12-4 and TRBJ1-5; D unclear. V lost 3 bases and J lost 6, with 9 bases in between. The CDR3 is 13 residues long.

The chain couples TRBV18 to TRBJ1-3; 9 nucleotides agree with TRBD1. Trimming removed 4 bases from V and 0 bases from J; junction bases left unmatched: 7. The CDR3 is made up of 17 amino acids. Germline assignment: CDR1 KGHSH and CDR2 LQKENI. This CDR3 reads CASSQQGAAISGNTIYF. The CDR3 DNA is TGTGCCAGCTCACAACAGGGGGCGGCCATCTCTGGAAACACCATATATTTT.

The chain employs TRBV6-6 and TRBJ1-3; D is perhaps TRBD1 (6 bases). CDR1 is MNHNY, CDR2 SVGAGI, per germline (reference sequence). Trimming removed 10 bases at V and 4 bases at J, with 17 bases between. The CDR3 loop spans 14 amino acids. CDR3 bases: TGTGCCACCAAATCGACAGGACCCGGAAACACCATATATTTT. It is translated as CATKSTGPGNTIYF.

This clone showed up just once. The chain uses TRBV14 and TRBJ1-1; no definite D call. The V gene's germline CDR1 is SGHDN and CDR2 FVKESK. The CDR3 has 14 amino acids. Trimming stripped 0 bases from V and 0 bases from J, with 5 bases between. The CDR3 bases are TGTGCCAGCAGCCAAGATCAGGTGAACACTGAAGCTTTCTTT. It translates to CASSQDQVNTEAFF.

DNA for the CDR3: TGTGCCAGCAGCCCAGTTCCAGGGATCAACTATGGCTACACCTTC. Translation: CASSPVPGINYGYTF. The rearrangement uses TRBV6-5 and TRBJ1-2; TRBD1 is a possible D gene (5 bases). V dropped 6 bases and J dropped 2 bases, with 16 bases sitting between them. This CDR3 region has 15 residues. The germline V gene has CDR1 MNHEY and CDR2 SVGAGI.

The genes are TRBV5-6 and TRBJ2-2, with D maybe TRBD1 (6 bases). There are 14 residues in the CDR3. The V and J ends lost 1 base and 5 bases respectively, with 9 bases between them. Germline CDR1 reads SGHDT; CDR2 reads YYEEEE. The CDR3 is CASSLRQGTGELFF. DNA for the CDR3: TGTGCCAGCAGCTTGCGGCAGGGGACCGGGGAGCTGTTTTTT.

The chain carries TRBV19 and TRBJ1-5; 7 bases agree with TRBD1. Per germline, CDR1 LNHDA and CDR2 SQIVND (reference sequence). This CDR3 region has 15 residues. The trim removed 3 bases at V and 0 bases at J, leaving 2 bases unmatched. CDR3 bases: TGTGCCAGTAGTATGACAGGGCTTAGCAATCAGCCCCAGCATTTT. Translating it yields CASSMTGLSNQPQHF.

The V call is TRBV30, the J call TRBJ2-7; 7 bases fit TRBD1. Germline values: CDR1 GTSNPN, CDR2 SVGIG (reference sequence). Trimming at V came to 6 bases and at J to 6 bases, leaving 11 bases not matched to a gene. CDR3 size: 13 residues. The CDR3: CACSGQYTSEQYF. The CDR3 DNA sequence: TGTGCCTGTTCGGGACAGTATACTAGCGAGCAGTACTTC.

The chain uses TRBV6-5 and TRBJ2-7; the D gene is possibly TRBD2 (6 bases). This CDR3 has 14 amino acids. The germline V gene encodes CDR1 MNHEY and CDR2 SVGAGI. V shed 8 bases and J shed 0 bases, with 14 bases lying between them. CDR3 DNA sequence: TGTGCCAGCCAAATCCGGGAGACCTCCTACGAGCAGTACTTC. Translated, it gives CASQIRETSYEQYF.

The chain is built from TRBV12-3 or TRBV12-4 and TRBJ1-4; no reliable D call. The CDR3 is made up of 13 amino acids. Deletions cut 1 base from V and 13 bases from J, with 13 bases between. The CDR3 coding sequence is TGTGCCAGCAGTTTAGAAAGAACAGATAGACTGTTTTTT. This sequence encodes CASSLERTDRLFF.

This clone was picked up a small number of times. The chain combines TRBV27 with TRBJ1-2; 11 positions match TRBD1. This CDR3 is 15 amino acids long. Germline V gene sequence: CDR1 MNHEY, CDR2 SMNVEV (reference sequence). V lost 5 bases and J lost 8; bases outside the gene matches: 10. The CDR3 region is CASSSSWTGGRGYTF. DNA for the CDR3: TGTGCCAGCAGTAGTTCTTGGACAGGGGGCCGGGGCTACACCTTC.

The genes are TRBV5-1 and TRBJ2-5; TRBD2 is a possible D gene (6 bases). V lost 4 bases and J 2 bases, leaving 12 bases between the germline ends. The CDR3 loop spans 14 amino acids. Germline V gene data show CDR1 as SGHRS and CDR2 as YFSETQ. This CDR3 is CASSKTAGQETQYF. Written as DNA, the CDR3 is TGCGCCAGCAGCAAGACGGCGGGACAAGAGACCCAGTACTTC.

For the CDR3, the DNA is TGTGCCGTGGCGGGAGATGCATCCGAGCAGTACTTC. This encodes CAVAGDASEQYF. The chain carries TRBV12-3 or TRBV12-4 and TRBJ2-7; 7 positions match TRBD2. This CDR3 contains 12 residues. V lost 11 bases, J lost 6 bases, and 10 bases stayed unmatched.

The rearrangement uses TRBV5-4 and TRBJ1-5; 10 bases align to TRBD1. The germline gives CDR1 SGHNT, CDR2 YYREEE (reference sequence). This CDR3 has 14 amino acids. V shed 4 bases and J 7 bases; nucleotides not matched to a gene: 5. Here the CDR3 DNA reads TGTGCCAGCAGCCGACAGGGGGCTGAACAGCCCCAGCATTTT. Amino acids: CASSRQGAEQPQHF.

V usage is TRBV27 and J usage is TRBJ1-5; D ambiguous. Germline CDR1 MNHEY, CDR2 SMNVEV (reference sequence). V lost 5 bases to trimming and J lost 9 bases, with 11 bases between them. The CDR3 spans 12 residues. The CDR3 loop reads CASSTPSSPQHF. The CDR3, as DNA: TGTGCCAGCAGTACTCCGTCATCGCCCCAGCATTTT.

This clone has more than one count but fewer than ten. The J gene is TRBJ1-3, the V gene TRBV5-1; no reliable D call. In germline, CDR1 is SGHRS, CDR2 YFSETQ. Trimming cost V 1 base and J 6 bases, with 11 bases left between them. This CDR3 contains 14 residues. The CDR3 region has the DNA TGCGCCAGCAGCTTGTTAGGAGCTTTAAACACCATATATTTT. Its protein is CASSLLGALNTIYF.

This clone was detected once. CDR3 region: CATSAPEPGGYTF. The CDR3 DNA follows: TGTGCCACCAGTGCCCCGGAACCCGGGGGCTACACCTTC. J is TRBJ1-2 and V is TRBV24-1; D remains ambiguous. This CDR3 is 13 amino acids long. Looked up from germline, CDR1 is KGHDR and CDR2 is SFDVKD. Trimming shortened V by 5 bases and J by 8 bases, and 14 bases separated the two germline ends.

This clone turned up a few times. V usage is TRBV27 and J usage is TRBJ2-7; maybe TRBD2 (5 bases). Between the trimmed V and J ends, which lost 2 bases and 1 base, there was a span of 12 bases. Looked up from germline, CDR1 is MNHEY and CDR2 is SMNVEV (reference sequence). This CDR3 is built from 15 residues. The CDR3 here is CASSLAGLPSYEQYF. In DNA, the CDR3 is TGTGCCAGCAGTTTAGCGGGTCTTCCTTCCTACGAGCAGTACTTC.

The CDR3 DNA reads TGTGCCAGCAGTCCAAGGACAATAAATGGCTACACCTTC. Protein: CASSPRTINGYTF. V and J are TRBV27 and TRBJ1-2, with D maybe TRBD1 (5 bases). V lost 5 bases and J 6 bases, leaving 13 bases between the germline ends. This CDR3 is 13 amino acids long. CDR1 MNHEY and CDR2 SMNVEV come from the germline V gene (reference sequence).

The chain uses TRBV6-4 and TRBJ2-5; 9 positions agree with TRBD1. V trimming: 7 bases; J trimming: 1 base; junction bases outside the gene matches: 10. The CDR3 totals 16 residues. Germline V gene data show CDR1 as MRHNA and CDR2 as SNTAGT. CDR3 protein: CASTHPGQGIQETQYF. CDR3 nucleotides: TGTGCCAGCACTCATCCGGGACAGGGAATCCAAGAGACCCAGTACTTC.

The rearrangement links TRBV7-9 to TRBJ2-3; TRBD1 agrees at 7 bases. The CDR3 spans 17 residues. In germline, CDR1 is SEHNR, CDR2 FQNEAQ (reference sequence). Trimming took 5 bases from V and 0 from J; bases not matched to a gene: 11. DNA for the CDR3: TGTGCCAGCAGCCTCGCCCCGACAGGGACCAGCACAGATACGCAGTATTTT. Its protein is CASSLAPTGTSTDTQYF.

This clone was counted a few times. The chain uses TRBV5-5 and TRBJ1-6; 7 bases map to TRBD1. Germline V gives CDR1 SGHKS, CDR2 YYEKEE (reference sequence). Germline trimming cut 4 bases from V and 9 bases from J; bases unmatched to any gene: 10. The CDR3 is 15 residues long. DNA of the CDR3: TGTGCCAGCAGCCCGCAGGGGGGTGAGGGTTCACCCCTCCACTTT. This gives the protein CASSPQGGEGSPLHF.

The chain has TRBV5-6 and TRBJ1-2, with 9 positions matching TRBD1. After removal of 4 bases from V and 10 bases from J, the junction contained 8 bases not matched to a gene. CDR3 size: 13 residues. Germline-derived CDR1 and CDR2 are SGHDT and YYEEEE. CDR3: CASSAGQGIAYTF. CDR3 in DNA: TGTGCCAGCAGCGCGGGACAGGGTATAGCCTACACCTTC.